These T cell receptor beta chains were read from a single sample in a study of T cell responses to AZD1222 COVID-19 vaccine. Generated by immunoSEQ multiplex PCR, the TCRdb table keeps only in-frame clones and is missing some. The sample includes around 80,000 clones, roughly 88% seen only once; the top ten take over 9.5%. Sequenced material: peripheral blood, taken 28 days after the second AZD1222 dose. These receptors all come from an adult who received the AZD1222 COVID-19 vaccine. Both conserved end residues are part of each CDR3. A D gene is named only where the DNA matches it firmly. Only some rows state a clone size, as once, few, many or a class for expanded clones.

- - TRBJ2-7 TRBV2 TGTGCCAGCAGCCCCGGGACTCCTCCCTACGAGCAGTACTTC CASSPGTPPYEQYF
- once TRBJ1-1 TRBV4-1 TGCGCCAGCACTCCTAGGGGGGTGAACACTGAAGCTTTCTTT CASTPRGVNTEAFF
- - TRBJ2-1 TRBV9 TGTGCCAGCAGCGTTGGGGGGATCACCTACAATGAGCAGTTCTTC CASSVGGITYNEQFF
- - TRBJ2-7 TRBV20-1 TGCAGTGCTAGAGTACTCGGGGAGCAGTACTTC CSARVLGEQYF
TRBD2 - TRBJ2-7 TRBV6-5 TGTGCCAGCAAGTCTAGCGGGGACCCCTACGAGCAGTACTTC CASKSSGDPYEQYF
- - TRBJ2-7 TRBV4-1 TGCGCCAGCAGCCAACGCGGTGATGCCTACGAGCAGTACTTC CASSQRGDAYEQYF
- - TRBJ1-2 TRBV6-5 TGTGCCAGCAGTTACTCATCCGGGGGAGGAAGCTATGGCTACACCTTC CASSYSSGGGSYGYTF
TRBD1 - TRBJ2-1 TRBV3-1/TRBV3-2 TGTGCCAGCAGCCTCGGGACAGGGTGGAATGAGCAGTTCTTC CASSLGTGWNEQFF
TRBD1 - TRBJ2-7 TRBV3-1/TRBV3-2 TGTGCCAGCAGTCTACAGGGGTTCGAGCAGTACTTC CASSLQGFEQYF
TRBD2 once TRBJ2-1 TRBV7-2 TGTGCCAGCAGCCCTTGGACTAGCGGGGGATCCAACAATGAGCAGTTCTTC CASSPWTSGGSNNEQFF
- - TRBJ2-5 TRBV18 TGTGCCAGCTCAGCATCCCGACAAGAGACCCAGTACTTC CASSASRQETQYF
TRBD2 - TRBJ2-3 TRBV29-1 TGCAGCGTTGTGGTAGCGGGGGGGCTAGGCACAGATACGCAGTATTTT CSVVVAGGLGTDTQYF
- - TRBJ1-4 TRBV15 TGTGCCACCAGCAGAGATTACTTGACAACAACTAATGAAAAACTGTTTTTT CATSRDYLTTTNEKLFF
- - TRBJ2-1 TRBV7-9 TGTGCCAGCAGCTTACCCCTTGACAGGAATCTCAATGAGCAGTTCTTC CASSLPLDRNLNEQFF
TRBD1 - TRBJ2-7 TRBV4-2 TGTGCCAGCAGCCAAGATCGGGACAGCTCCTACGAGCAGTACTTC CASSQDRDSSYEQYF
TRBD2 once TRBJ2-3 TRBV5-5 TGTGCCAGCGCCGAAGTGACGGGGGGATTAGATACGCAGTATTTT CASAEVTGGLDTQYF
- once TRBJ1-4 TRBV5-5 TGTGCCAGCAGGAGGGGGTCTAATGAAAAACTGTTTTTT CASRRGSNEKLFF
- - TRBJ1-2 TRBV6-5 TGTGCCAGCAGCCACCCGGCCAGCCCCGGCTACACCTTC CASSHPASPGYTF
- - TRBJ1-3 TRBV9 TGTGCCAGCAGCGGAACCGGGGGGCAGACTCCCTCTGGAAACACCATATATTTT CASSGTGGQTPSGNTIYF
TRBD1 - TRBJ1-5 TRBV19 TGTGCCAGTAGTATGGGACAGGGGGCCCCTGGGTTGGATTTT CASSMGQGAPGLDF
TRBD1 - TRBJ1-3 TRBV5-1 TGCGCCAGCAGCCCACAGGGGGCCACTGGAAACACCATATATTTT CASSPQGATGNTIYF
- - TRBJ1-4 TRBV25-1 TGTGCCAGCGGAGAGACGGGACGGGTTAATGAAAAACTGTTTTTT CASGETGRVNEKLFF
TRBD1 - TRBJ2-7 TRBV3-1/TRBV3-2 TGTGCCAGCAGCCAAGGGGGACAGGCTTCCTACGAGCAGTACTTC CASSQGGQASYEQYF
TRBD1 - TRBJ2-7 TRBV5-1 TGCGCCAGCAGGCGGGTCGGGACAGGGGCCTACGAGCAGTACTTC CASRRVGTGAYEQYF
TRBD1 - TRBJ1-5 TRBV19 TGTGCCAGTAGCCCCGGACAGGCCGGGGCCCAGCATTTT CASSPGQAGAQHF
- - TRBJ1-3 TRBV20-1 TGCAGTGCTCGAAAGGGAAACACCATATATTTT CSARKGNTIYF
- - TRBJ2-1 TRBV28 TGTGCCAGCAGGAGTAGTCCGAACTCCTACAATGAGCAGTTCTTC CASRSSPNSYNEQFF
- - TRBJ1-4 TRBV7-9 TGTGCCACCTCCACGGCGGGGAATGAAAAACTGTTTTTT CATSTAGNEKLFF
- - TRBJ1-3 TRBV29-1 TGCAGCGTTTTGAGTGGAAACACCATATATTTT CSVLSGNTIYF
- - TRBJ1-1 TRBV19 TGTGCCAGTAGTGGAACGGCGGGCAACACTGAAGCTTTCTTT CASSGTAGNTEAFF
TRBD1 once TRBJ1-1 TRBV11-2 TGTGCCAGCGGCAGGGGGTCGAACACTGAAGCTTTCTTT CASGRGSNTEAFF